A single sample gave rise to the 6 T cell receptor beta chains below, sequenced in a study of shared clonotypes between healthy human individuals. Only CD45RO-negative cells positively selected for CCR7 counted as naive CD8 cells, so terminally differentiated effector memory CD45RA+ cells were excluded. Profiling relied on immunoSEQ multiplex PCR, and the TCRdb table lists in-frame clones only, not all of them. The profile shows some 800,000 clones, 80% to 95% of them singletons. Material for sequencing was naive CD8+ T cells sorted from blood. These receptors came from a man aged 25-45 years in good health.

The chain recombines TRBV27 with TRBJ2-7; no firm D call. The CDR3 runs to 15 residues. The germline V gene has CDR1 MNHEY and CDR2 SMNVEV (reference sequence). The V end was cut by 6 bases, the J end by 2 bases, with 17 bases between. For the CDR3, the DNA is TGTGCCAGCAGCTTGTTAACAGATTCCGCCTACGAGCAGTACTTC. This codes for CASSLLTDSAYEQYF.

V gene TRBV13 combines with J gene TRBJ2-7; 9 bases are shared with TRBD2. Germline V lookup: CDR1 PRHDT, CDR2 FYEKMQ (reference sequence). After removal of 4 bases from V and 2 bases from J, the junction contained 9 bases not matched to a gene. This CDR3 has 16 amino acids. The CDR3 region is CASSSGGVAGAYEQYF. For the CDR3, the DNA is TGTGCCAGCAGCTCTGGGGGCGTAGCGGGAGCCTACGAGCAGTACTTC.

The V and J genes are TRBV4-1 and TRBJ1-5, with no clear D. V was shortened by 4 bases and J by 4 bases, with 14 bases between the two germline ends. The germline V gene encodes CDR1 MGHRA and CDR2 YSYEKL. CDR3 length: 15 amino acids. CDR3 nucleotides: TGCGCCAGCAGCCCCTTGGGCAGTGGGAATCAGCCCCAGCATTTT. It is translated as CASSPLGSGNQPQHF.

The V gene is TRBV11-1, the J gene TRBJ2-3; no firm D call. Germline V gene data show CDR1 as SGHAT and CDR2 as FQDESV (reference sequence). This CDR3 is 15 amino acids long. V was shortened by 2 bases and J by 0 bases, with 9 bases between the two germline ends. The CDR3 sequence: CASSLLSRSTDTQYF. The DNA of the CDR3 is TGTGCCAGCAGCTTATTATCACGGAGCACAGATACGCAGTATTTT.

The count of this clone is one. The chain employs TRBV13 and TRBJ1-5; D is unclear. The CDR3 consists of 13 residues. V shed 7 bases and J shed 1 base, with 8 bases lying between them. The germline CDR1 and CDR2 sequences are PRHDT and FYEKMQ (reference sequence). CDR3 sequence reads: CASTLGSNQPQHF. The DNA of the CDR3 is TGTGCCAGCACCTTGGGGAGCAATCAGCCCCAGCATTTT. Based on the CDR3 plus reference TRBV13 and TRBJ1-5, the full variable domain is AAGVIQSPRHLIKEKRETATLKCYPIPRHDTVYWYQQGPGQDPQFLISFYEKMQSDKGSIPDRFSAQQFSDYHSELNMSSLELGDSALYFCASTLGSNQPQHFGDGTRLSIL.

There are a few counts of this clone. V and J are TRBV7-7 and TRBJ2-1, with 13 bases that match TRBD2. V lost 5 bases to trimming and J lost 8 bases; unmatched junction nucleotides: 6. Germline V gene data show CDR1 as SSHAT and CDR2 as FNYEAQ (reference sequence). This CDR3 spans 15 amino acids. This CDR3 reads CASSRTSGSLDEQFF. As DNA, the CDR3 is TGTGCCAGCAGCCGGACTAGCGGGAGTCTCGATGAGCAGTTCTTC.